These 29 T cell receptor beta chains originate from one sample sequenced in a study of OX40 agonist ivuxolimab in advanced cancers. Data came from immunoSEQ multiplex PCR; TCRdb stores just in-frame clones and leaves some out. The sample lists 90,000 to 100,000 clones, 80% to 90% occurring once. This specimen consisted of CD4+ or CD8+ T cells sorted from blood, obtained in a trial of the OX40 agonist ivuxolimab. The receptors were gathered from an adult with an advanced solid tumor such as melanoma, head and neck, liver or kidney cancer.

The gene calls are TRBV19 and TRBJ1-5, with a possible D match to TRBD1 (5 bases). V lost 4 bases and J lost 2, with 15 bases in between. CDR1 and CDR2 from the germline V gene are LNHDA and SQIVND (reference sequence). CDR3 length: 16 amino acids. The CDR3 reads CASSSTGGTGNQPQHF. The CDR3 nucleotides are TGTGCCAGTAGTAGTACCGGCGGGACGGGCAATCAGCCCCAGCATTTT. Full variable domain (outside the CDR3, taken from reference TRBV19 and TRBJ1-5): DGGITQSPKYLFRKEGQNVTLSCEQNLNHDAMYWYRQDPGQGLRLIYYSQIVNDFQKGDIAEGYSVSREKKESFPLTVTSAQKNPTAFYLCASSSTGGTGNQPQHFGDGTRLSIL.

V usage is TRBV4-1 and J usage is TRBJ1-5; no definite D call. CDR3 length: 13 residues. Germline V gives CDR1 MGHRA, CDR2 YSYEKL. V was cut by 2 bases and J by 4 bases, with 6 bases left in between. The CDR3: CASSQTPNQPQHF. CDR3 coding DNA: TGCGCCAGCAGCCAAACCCCGAATCAGCCCCAGCATTTT.

The chain joins TRBV4-1 to TRBJ1-2, with no clear D. The CDR3 has 15 residues. Trimming cost V 2 bases and J 6 bases, with 16 bases left between them. Germline loops: CDR1 MGHRA, CDR2 YSYEKL. For the CDR3, the DNA is TGCGCCAGCAGCCAAATTTTGGGGTTGGAGGATGGCTACACCTTC. This translates into CASSQILGLEDGYTF.

This chain uses TRBV29-1 with TRBJ2-6, with 10 bases lining up with TRBD2. CDR1 and CDR2 from the germline V gene are SQVTM and ANQGSEA. The CDR3 runs 16 residues. Trimming cost V 6 bases and J 1 base; bases outside gene matches: 6. The CDR3 protein is CSVILAGLSGANVLTF. The CDR3 DNA sequence: TGCAGCGTCATACTAGCGGGGCTTTCTGGGGCCAACGTCCTGACTTTC.

J is TRBJ2-7 and V is TRBV6-1; D unclear. CDR3 length equals 15 residues. Germline lookup yields CDR1 MNHNS and CDR2 SASEGT. Trimming stripped 3 bases from V and 3 bases from J, with 15 bases between. This chain's CDR3 is CASSEEYLGYYEQYF. In DNA form, the CDR3 reads TGTGCCAGCAGTGAGGAGTACCTTGGTTACTACGAGCAGTACTTC.

V and J are TRBV5-4 and TRBJ1-6, with TRBD1 matching over 7 bases. In germline, CDR1 is SGHNT, CDR2 YYREEE (reference sequence). V gave up 0 bases and J gave up 6 bases; unmatched junction bases: 0. The CDR3 consists of 14 residues. CDR3 bases: TGTGCCAGCAGCTTGGGACAGGGTAATTCACCCCTCCACTTT. Its protein is CASSLGQGNSPLHF. The full variable domain, completed using reference TRBV5-4 and TRBJ1-6, is ETGVTQSPTHLIKTRGQQVTLRCSSQSGHNTVSWYQQALGQGPQFIFQYYREEENGRGNFPPRFSGLQFPNYSSELNVNALELDDSALYLCASSLGQGNSPLHFGNGTRLTVT.

The genes are TRBV6-4 and TRBJ2-1; possible D gene TRBD2, 5 bases. The CDR3 totals 15 residues. The V gene lost 3 bases and the J gene lost 4 bases, with 13 bases spanning the gap. Germline CDR1 reads MRHNA; CDR2 reads SNTAGT. Here the CDR3 DNA reads TGTGCCAGCAGTGAGGGTCTAGCAGCGTACAATGAGCAGTTCTTC. Amino acid sequence: CASSEGLAAYNEQFF.

This chain connects TRBV4-3 to TRBJ2-1; tentative D call: TRBD2 (6 bases). Germline CDR1 reads LGHNA; CDR2 reads YSLEER. The CDR3 runs to 14 residues. Trimming cost V 4 bases and J 0 bases, with 7 bases left between them. As DNA, the CDR3 is TGCGCCAGCAGCCGGGAGGTCTCCTACAATGAGCAGTTCTTC. It encodes CASSREVSYNEQFF.

CDR3: CASSDVDSYNSPLHF. The CDR3 DNA sequence: TGTGCCAGCAGCGACGTTGACTCCTATAATTCACCCCTCCACTTT. The chain links TRBV6-6 to TRBJ1-6; D ambiguous. Deletions cut 6 bases from V and 0 bases from J, with 9 bases between. Germline CDR1 and CDR2: MNHNY and SVGAGI (reference sequence). CDR3 length equals 15 residues.

The gene calls are TRBV5-1 and TRBJ2-2; TRBD1 matches at 8 bases. Germline V CDR1 and CDR2: SGHRS, YFSETQ. The CDR3 loop spans 17 amino acids. V lost 5 bases to trimming and J lost 5 bases; unmatched junction nucleotides: 14. The CDR3, as DNA: TGCGCCAGCAGATCGGAGGGGTGGCAGGGGGCGACCGGGGAGCTGTTTTTT. This translates into CASRSEGWQGATGELFF.

This chain connects TRBV27 to TRBJ2-1; TRBD1 matches at 7 bases. Trimming cost V 5 bases and J 7 bases; bases outside gene matches: 11. Per germline, CDR1 MNHEY and CDR2 SMNVEV (reference sequence). This CDR3 contains 15 residues. Written as DNA, the CDR3 is TGTGCCAGCAGTACTAGACAGGGTATAACGAATGAGCAGTTCTTC. Its translation is CASSTRQGITNEQFF.

The rearrangement links TRBV29-1 to TRBJ2-3; D is undetermined. Germline loops: CDR1 SQVTM, CDR2 ANQGSEA. This CDR3 has 12 amino acids. Trimming removed 5 bases at V and 0 bases at J, with 6 bases between. CDR3 sequence (DNA): TGCAGCGTTTTCGGGAGCACAGATACGCAGTATTTT. It is translated as CSVFGSTDTQYF.

The chain uses TRBV11-1 and TRBJ2-3; D unresolved. V was clipped by 4 bases and J by 2 bases, with 13 bases between them. Germline values: CDR1 SGHAT, CDR2 FQDESV (reference sequence). This CDR3 contains 15 residues. CDR3 in DNA: TGTGCCAGCAGCTCCTACGCGGATAACACAGATACGCAGTATTTT. Translated: CASSSYADNTDTQYF.

This clone was observed a single time. The chain carries TRBV13 and TRBJ1-2, with a possible D match to TRBD1 (6 bases). CDR3 length equals 18 residues. V was clipped by 5 bases and J by 3 bases, with 25 bases between them. Germline V gene data show CDR1 as PRHDT and CDR2 as FYEKMQ (reference sequence). For the CDR3, the DNA is TGTGCCAGCAGCCCCGTAGGGGGACCGAAATTCGCCCACTATGGCTACACCTTC. It translates to CASSPVGGPKFAHYGYTF.

The CDR3 spells CASSESGPDTQYF. The DNA of the CDR3 is TGTGCCAGCAGTGAATCGGGACCGGATACGCAGTATTTT. This chain uses TRBV25-1 with TRBJ2-3, with D perhaps assigned TRBD1 or TRBD2 (5 bases each). In germline, CDR1 is MGHDK, CDR2 SYGVNS. The germline V and J ends were trimmed by 1 base and 6 bases, with 8 bases remaining between them. CDR3 size: 13 residues.

The CDR3 sequence: CAWSPGGDTQYF. CDR3 coding DNA: TGTGCCTGGAGTCCTGGGGGGGATACGCAGTATTTT. V is TRBV30 and J is TRBJ2-3; D perhaps matches TRBD2 (6 bases). Germline values: CDR1 GTSNPN, CDR2 SVGIG (reference sequence). The V gene lost 2 bases and the J gene lost 6 bases, with 9 bases spanning the gap. The CDR3 runs 12 residues. The full variable domain, completed using reference TRBV30 and TRBJ2-3, is SQTIHQWPATLVQPVGSPLSLECTVEGTSNPNLYWYRQAAGRGLQLLFYSVGIGQISSEVPQNLSASRPQDRQFILSSKKLLLSDSGFYLCAWSPGGDTQYFGPGTRLTVL.

DNA of the CDR3: TGTGCCAGCAGCGCGCCCGGACAGGGGGCTATCGGGGAGCTGTTTTTT. Protein: CASSAPGQGAIGELFF. V usage is TRBV9 and J usage is TRBJ2-2; 11 bases line up with TRBD1. This CDR3 is built from 16 residues. J was trimmed by 7 bases and V by 3 bases; bases with no gene match: 8. Germline CDR1 is SGDLS and CDR2 is YYNGEE.

The rearrangement links TRBV10-3 to TRBJ2-7; no clear D. Germline loops: CDR1 ENHRY, CDR2 SYGVKD. Trimming removed 3 bases from V and 6 bases from J, with 15 bases in between. CDR3 length equals 14 residues. The CDR3 DNA sequence: TGTGCCATCAGTGACCGGAATGTAGGTGGCGAGCAGTACTTC. Its translation: CAISDRNVGGEQYF.

The chain employs TRBV7-8 and TRBJ1-2, with D possibly matching TRBD1 (6 bases). V lost 5 bases and J 8 bases, leaving 24 bases between the germline ends. Germline V gives CDR1 SGHVS, CDR2 FQNEAQ. The CDR3 extends over 16 amino acids. CDR3 in DNA: TGTGCCAGCAGCCCAAACCGGGACACCCCCGGAGGGGGCTACACCTTC. Residues: CASSPNRDTPGGGYTF.

The genes are TRBV28 and TRBJ2-1; weak D call: TRBD2 (6 bases). The CDR3 is 13 residues long. Germline V gives CDR1 MDHEN, CDR2 SYDVKM. V gave up 1 base and J gave up 10 bases, with 11 bases separating them. The CDR3 here is CASSLSLRGEQFF. The CDR3 DNA reads TGTGCCAGCAGTTTATCTCTTCGGGGGGAGCAGTTCTTC.

The chain employs TRBV19 and TRBJ2-1, with D perhaps TRBD2 (5 bases). V dropped 3 bases and J dropped 9 bases, with 15 bases sitting between them. The CDR3 totals 14 residues. The germline V gene has CDR1 LNHDA and CDR2 SQIVND (reference sequence). The CDR3 DNA follows: TGTGCCAGTAGTATCATAGGGAGTGGAAGTGAGCAGTTCTTC. Its protein is CASSIIGSGSEQFF.

V and J are TRBV5-1 and TRBJ2-5, with 7 bases lining up with TRBD2. CDR1 is SGHRS and CDR2 is YFSETQ in the germline V gene. The length of the CDR3 is 15 residues. J lost 4 bases, V lost 10 bases, and 16 bases had no gene match. Here the CDR3 reads CAAGVDGRSGETQYF. The CDR3 region has the DNA TGCGCCGCCGGAGTCGACGGGAGGTCTGGAGAGACCCAGTACTTC. The full variable domain, rest sourced from reference TRBV5-1 and TRBJ2-5, is KAGVTQTPRYLIKTRGQQVTLSCSPISGHRSVSWYQQTPGQGLQFLFEYFSETQRNKGNFPGRFSGRQFSNSRSEMNVSTLELGDSALYLCAAGVDGRSGETQYFGPGTRLLVL.

The V call is TRBV7-6, the J call TRBJ1-1; 7 nucleotides line up with TRBD1. Germline loops: CDR1 SGHVS, CDR2 FNYEAQ. With V trimmed by 5 bases and J by 3 bases, 3 bases remained unmatched. CDR3 length: 13 amino acids. CDR3 DNA: TGTGCCAGCAGCGTGCAGGGGGACACTGAAGCTTTCTTT. This codes for CASSVQGDTEAFF.

This clone was counted only a few times. This chain joins TRBV6-5 and TRBJ2-7, with D possibly matching TRBD1 (5 bases). The CDR3 runs 14 residues. The ends were cut back, 6 bases at V and 4 bases at J, with 16 bases in the middle. CDR1 is MNHEY and CDR2 is SVGAGI in the germline V gene. The CDR3 nucleotides read TGTGCCAGCAGCCGACGACAGCTTCTATACGAGCAGTACTTC. Protein sequence: CASSRRQLLYEQYF.

The chain uses TRBV2 and TRBJ2-7, with D possibly being TRBD2 (6 bases). Trimming took 6 bases from V and 3 from J, leaving 18 bases between them. The CDR3 extends over 15 amino acids. CDR1 is SNHLY and CDR2 is FYNNEI in the germline V gene. The CDR3 region is CASSPGTLGGYEQYV. CDR3 DNA sequence: TGTGCCAGCAGCCCCGGGACCCTCGGGGGCTACGAGCAGTACGTC.

The genes are TRBV7-8 and TRBJ2-2; 10 bases map to TRBD1. Per germline, CDR1 SGHVS and CDR2 FQNEAQ. J lost 5 bases, V lost 6 bases, and 3 bases had no gene match. The CDR3 covers 14 residues. In DNA form, the CDR3 reads TGTGCCAGCAGGGGGACAGGGGAGACCGGGGAGCTGTTTTTT. Translated, it gives CASRGTGETGELFF. Using reference TRBV7-8 and TRBJ2-2 for the parts outside the CDR3, the full variable domain is GAGVSQSPRYKVAKRGQDVALRCDPISGHVSLFWYQQALGQGPEFLTYFQNEAQLDKSGLPSDRFFAERPEGSVSTLKIQRTQQEDSAVYLCASRGTGETGELFFGEGSRLTVL.

The chain has TRBV2 and TRBJ1-5, with 8 bases that match TRBD1. CDR3 length: 14 residues. V lost 11 bases to trimming and J lost 0 bases; unmatched junction nucleotides: 6. In germline, CDR1 is SNHLY, CDR2 FYNNEI. CDR3 sequence (DNA): TGTGCCTTCGGGACAGGTGATAGCAATCAGCCCCAGCATTTT. Residues: CAFGTGDSNQPQHF.

The CDR3 sequence: CASRSGLAGGYEQYV. The CDR3 nucleotides are TGTGCCAGCAGGTCCGGACTAGCGGGAGGCTACGAGCAGTACGTC. The chain employs TRBV2 and TRBJ2-7; 14 bases fit TRBD2. This CDR3 has 15 residues. The germline V gene encodes CDR1 SNHLY and CDR2 FYNNEI. V shed 6 bases and J 3 bases; nucleotides not matched to a gene: 4.

The chain employs TRBV21-1 and TRBJ1-2. TRBV21-1 is termed a pseudogene. This CDR3 region has 9 residues. The CDR3 nucleotides are TGTGCCAGCAAACGGGGCTACACCTTC. It specifies CASKRGYTF.